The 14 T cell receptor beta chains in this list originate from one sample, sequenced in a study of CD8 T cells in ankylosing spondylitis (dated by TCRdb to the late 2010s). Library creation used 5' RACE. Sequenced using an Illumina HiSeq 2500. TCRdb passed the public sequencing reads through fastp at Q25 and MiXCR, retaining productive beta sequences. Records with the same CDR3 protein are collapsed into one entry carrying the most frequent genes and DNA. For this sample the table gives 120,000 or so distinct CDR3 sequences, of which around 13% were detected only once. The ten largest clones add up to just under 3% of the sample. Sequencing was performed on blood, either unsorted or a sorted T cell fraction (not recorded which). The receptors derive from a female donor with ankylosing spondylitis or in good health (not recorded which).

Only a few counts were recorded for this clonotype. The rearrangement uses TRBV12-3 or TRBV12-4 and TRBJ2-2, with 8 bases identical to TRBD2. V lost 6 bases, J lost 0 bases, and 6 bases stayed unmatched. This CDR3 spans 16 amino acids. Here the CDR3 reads CASRNPAGANTGELFF. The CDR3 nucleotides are TGTGCCAGCAGGAATCCAGCGGGAGCGAACACCGGGGAGCTGTTTTTT.

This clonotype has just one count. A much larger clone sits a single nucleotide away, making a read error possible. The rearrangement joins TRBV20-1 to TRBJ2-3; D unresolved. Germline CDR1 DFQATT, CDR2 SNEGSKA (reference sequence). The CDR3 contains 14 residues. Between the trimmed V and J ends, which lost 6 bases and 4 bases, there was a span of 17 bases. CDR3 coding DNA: TGCAGTGCCCACCAGGATAAAAGCTCAGATACGCAGTATTTT. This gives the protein CSAHQDKSSDTQYF.

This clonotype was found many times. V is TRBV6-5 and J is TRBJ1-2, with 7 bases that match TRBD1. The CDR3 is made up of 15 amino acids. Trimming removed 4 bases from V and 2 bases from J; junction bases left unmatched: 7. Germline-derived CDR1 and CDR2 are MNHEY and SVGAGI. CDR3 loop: CASSSPLQGNYGYTF. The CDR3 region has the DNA TGTGCCAGCAGTTCACCTCTACAGGGGAACTATGGCTACACCTTC.

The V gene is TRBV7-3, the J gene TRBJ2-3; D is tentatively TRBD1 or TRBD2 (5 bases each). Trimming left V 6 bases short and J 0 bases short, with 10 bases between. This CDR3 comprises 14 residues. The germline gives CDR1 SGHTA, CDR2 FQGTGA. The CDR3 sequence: CASRYRTSTDTQYF. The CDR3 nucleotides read TGTGCCAGCAGGTACAGGACTAGCACAGATACGCAGTATTTT.

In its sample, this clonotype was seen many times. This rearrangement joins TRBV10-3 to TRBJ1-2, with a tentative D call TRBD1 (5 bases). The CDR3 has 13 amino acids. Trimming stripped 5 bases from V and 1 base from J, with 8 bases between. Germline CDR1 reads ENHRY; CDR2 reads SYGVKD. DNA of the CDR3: TGTGCCATCAGTCGCGGGGGTAACTATGGCTACACCTTC. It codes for CAISRGGNYGYTF.

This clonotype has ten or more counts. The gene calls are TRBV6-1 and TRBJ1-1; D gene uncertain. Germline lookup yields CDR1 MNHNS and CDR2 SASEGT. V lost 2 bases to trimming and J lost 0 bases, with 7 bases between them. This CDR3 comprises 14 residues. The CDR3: CASSESILNTEAFF. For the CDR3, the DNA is TGTGCCAGCAGTGAATCCATTCTGAACACTGAAGCTTTCTTT.

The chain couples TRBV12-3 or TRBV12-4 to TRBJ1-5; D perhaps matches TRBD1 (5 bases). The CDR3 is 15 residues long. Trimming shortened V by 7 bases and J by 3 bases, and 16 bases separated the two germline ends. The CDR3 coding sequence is TGTGCCAGCACCCATGGGCCAGGGCCCAATCAGCCCCAGCATTTT. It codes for CASTHGPGPNQPQHF.

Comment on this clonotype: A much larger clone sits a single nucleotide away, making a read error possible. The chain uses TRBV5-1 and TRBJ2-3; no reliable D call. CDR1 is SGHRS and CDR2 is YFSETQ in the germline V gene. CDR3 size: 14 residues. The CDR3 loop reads CVSSPRVSTDTQYF. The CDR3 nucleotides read TGCGTCAGTAGCCCTAGAGTTAGCACAGATACGCAGTATTTT.

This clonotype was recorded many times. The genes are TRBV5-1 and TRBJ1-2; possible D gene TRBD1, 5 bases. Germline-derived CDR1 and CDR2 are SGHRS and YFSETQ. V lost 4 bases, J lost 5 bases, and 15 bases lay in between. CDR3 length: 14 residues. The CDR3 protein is CASSLSGTDYGYTF. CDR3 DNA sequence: TGCGCCAGCAGCCTCTCCGGGACTGATTATGGCTACACCTTC.

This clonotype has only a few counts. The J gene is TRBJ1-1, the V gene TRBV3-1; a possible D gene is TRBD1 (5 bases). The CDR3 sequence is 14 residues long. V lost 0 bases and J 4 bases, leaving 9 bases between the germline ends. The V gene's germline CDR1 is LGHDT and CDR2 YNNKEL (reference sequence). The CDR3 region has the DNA TGTGCCAGCAGCCAAGACCCGAGGGGCACTGAAGCTTTCTTT. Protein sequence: CASSQDPRGTEAFF.

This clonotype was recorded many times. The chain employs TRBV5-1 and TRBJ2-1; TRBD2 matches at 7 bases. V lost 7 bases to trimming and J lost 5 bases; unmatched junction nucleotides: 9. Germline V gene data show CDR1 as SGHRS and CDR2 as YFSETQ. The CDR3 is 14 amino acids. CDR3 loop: CASATSRLDNEQFF. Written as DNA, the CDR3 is TGCGCCAGCGCGACTAGCAGGTTAGACAATGAGCAGTTCTTC.

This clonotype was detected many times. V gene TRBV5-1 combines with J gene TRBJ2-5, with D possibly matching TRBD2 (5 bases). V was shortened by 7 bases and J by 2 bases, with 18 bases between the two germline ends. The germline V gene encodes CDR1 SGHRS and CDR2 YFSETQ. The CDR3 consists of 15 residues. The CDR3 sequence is CASSSAGINQETQYF. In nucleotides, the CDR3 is TGCGCCAGCTCATCAGCCGGGATTAATCAAGAGACCCAGTACTTC.

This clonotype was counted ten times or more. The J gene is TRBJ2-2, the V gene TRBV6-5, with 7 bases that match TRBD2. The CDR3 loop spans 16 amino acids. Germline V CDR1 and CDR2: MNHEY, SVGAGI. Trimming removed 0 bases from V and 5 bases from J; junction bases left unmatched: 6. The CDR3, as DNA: TGTGCCAGCAGTTACTCGGCGGGGGTGGGAACCGGGGAGCTGTTTTTT. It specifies CASSYSAGVGTGELFF.

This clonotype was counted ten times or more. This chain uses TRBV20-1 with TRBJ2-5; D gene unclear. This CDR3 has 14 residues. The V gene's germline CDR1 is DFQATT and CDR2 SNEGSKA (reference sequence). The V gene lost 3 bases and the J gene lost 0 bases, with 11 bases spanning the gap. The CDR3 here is CSASSDIYQETQYF. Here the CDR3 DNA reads TGCAGTGCTAGCAGCGACATCTACCAAGAGACCCAGTACTTC.